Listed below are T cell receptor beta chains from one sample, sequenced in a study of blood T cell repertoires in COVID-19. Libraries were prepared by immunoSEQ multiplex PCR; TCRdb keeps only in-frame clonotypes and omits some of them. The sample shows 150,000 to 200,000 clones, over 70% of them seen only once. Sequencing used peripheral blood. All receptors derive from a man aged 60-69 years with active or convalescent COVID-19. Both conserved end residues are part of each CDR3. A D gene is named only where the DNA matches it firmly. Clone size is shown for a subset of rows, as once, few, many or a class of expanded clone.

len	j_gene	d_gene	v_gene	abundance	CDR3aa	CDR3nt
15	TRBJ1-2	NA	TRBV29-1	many	CSVEGGEGFNYGYTF	TGCAGCGTTGAAGGGGGGGAGGGTTTTAACTATGGCTACACCTTC
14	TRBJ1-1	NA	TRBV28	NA	CASTNQGGGVKAFF	TGTGCCAGCACCAACCAAGGGGGAGGGGTAAAAGCTTTCTTT
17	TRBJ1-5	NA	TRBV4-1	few	CASSQGPPRAWGQPQHF	TGCGCCAGCAGCCAAGGACCCCCGCGGGCTTGGGGTCAGCCCCAGCATTTT
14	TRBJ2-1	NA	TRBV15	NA	CATSRTRTYNEQFF	TGTGCCACCAGCAGGACTCGTACTTACAATGAGCAGTTCTTC
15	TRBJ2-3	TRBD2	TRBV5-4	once	CASRGTSGDTDTQYF	TGTGCCAGCAGGGGGACTAGCGGCGACACAGATACGCAGTATTTT
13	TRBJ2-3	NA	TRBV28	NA	CASSSPQADTQYF	TGTGCCAGCAGTTCCCCCCAGGCAGATACGCAGTATTTT
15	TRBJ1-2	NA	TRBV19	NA	CASSTYREVGYGYTF	TGTGCCAGTAGTACCTACAGGGAAGTCGGCTATGGCTACACCTTC
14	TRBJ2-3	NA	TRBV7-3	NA	CASRVTGEADTQYF	TGTGCCAGCAGGGTCACGGGAGAGGCAGATACGCAGTATTTT
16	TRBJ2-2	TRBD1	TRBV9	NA	CASSVSTGPNTGELFF	TGTGCCAGCAGCGTATCGACAGGGCCGAACACCGGGGAGCTGTTTTTT
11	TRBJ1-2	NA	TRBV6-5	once	CAAGLSYGYTF	TGTGCCGCGGGCCTCTCTTATGGCTACACCTTC
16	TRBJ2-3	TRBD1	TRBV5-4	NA	CASSSTGKRDTDTQYF	TGTGCCAGCAGCTCGACAGGGAAGAGGGACACAGATACGCAGTATTTT
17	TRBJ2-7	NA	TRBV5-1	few	CASSLEVARAGPYEQYF	TGCGCCAGCAGCTTGGAGGTAGCAAGGGCGGGCCCCTACGAGCAGTACTTC
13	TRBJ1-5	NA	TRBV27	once	CASSLRDDQPQHF	TGTGCCAGCAGTCTGAGGGATGATCAGCCCCAGCATTTT
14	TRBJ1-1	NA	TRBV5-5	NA	CASSSNWASTEAFF	TGTGCCAGCAGTTCCAATTGGGCCAGCACTGAAGCTTTCTTT
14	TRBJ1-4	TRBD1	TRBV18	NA	CASSPTGGGEKLFF	TGTGCCAGCTCACCGACAGGGGGCGGTGAAAAACTGTTTTTT
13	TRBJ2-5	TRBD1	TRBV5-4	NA	CAAGQGMKGTQYF	TGTGCCGCGGGACAGGGTATGAAAGGGACCCAGTACTTC
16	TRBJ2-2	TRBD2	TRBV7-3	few	CASSSGLAGGTGELFF	TGTGCCAGCAGCTCCGGACTAGCGGGAGGGACCGGGGAGCTGTTTTTT
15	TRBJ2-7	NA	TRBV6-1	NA	CASSESPRGPYEQYF	TGTGCCAGCAGTGAATCCCCCAGGGGACCCTACGAGCAGTACTTC
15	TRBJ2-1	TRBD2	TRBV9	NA	CASSVRLAGYNEQFF	TGTGCCAGCAGCGTACGGCTAGCGGGCTACAATGAGCAGTTCTTC
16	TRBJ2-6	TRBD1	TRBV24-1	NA	CATSDRTGAGANVLTF	TGTGCCACCAGTGATCGTACAGGGGCAGGGGCCAACGTCCTGACTTTC
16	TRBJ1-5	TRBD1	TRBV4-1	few	CASSQDRTGPYQPQHF	TGCGCCAGCAGCCAAGATCGGACAGGGCCCTATCAGCCCCAGCATTTT
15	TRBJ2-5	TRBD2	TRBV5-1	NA	CASSLTGRPQETQYF	TGCGCCAGCAGCTTGACCGGGAGGCCCCAAGAGACCCAGTACTTC
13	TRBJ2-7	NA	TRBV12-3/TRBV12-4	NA	CASSLAVGYEQYF	TGTGCCAGCAGTTTAGCCGTCGGGTACGAGCAGTACTTC
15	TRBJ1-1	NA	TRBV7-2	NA	CASSPRSTKNTEAFF	TGTGCCAGCAGCCCCAGGTCCACGAAGAACACTGAAGCTTTCTTT
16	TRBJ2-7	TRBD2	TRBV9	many	CASSGGTSGSSYEQYF	TGTGCCAGCAGCGGGGGGACTAGCGGGAGCTCCTACGAGCAGTACTTC
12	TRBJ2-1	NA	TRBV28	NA	CASSFGRNEQFF	TGTGCCAGCAGTTTTGGGAGGAATGAGCAGTTCTTC
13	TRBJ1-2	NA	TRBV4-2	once	CASSAGGSYGYTF	TGTGCCAGCAGCGCGGGGGGGTCCTATGGCTACACCTTC
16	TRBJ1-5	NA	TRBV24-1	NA	CATSEALGPGNQPQHF	TGTGCCACCAGTGAGGCACTTGGGCCAGGCAATCAGCCCCAGCATTTT
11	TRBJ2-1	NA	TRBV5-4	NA	CASSLEWQQFF	TGTGCCAGCAGCTTGGAGTGGCAGCAGTTCTTC
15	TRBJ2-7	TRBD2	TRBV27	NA	CASSLSGGGSYEQYF	TGTGCCAGCAGTTTGTCGGGAGGTGGTTCCTACGAGCAGTACTTC
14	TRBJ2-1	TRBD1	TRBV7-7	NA	CASSLGQGGNEQFF	TGTGCCAGCAGCTTAGGACAGGGCGGCAATGAGCAGTTCTTC
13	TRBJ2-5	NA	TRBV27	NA	CASSPRGGETQYF	TGTGCCAGCAGCCCGCGGGGCGGGGAGACCCAGTACTTC
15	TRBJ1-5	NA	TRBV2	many	CASSENGGSNQPQHF	TGTGCCAGCAGTGAAAACGGGGGTAGCAATCAGCCCCAGCATTTT
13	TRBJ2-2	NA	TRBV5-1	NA	CASSLSVAGELFF	TGCGCCAGCAGCCTGTCGGTCGCCGGGGAGCTGTTTTTT
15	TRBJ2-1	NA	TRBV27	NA	CASSPDPRLYNEQFF	TGTGCCAGCAGTCCGGATCCTCGACTGTACAATGAGCAGTTCTTC
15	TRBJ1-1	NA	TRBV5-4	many	CASSPSTGVNTEAFF	TGTGCCAGCAGCCCCTCGACAGGAGTGAACACTGAAGCTTTCTTT
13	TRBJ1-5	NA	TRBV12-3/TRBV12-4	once	CASSLQGQGPQHF	TGTGCCAGCAGTTTACAGGGCCAGGGGCCCCAGCATTTT
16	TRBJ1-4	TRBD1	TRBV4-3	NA	CASSQRDRVVNEKLFF	TGCGCCAGCAGCCAACGTGACAGGGTCGTTAATGAAAAACTGTTTTTT